The rows below give T cell receptor beta chains drawn from one sample of a study of cytomegalovirus exposure and HLA in healthy donors. Profiled with immunoSEQ multiplex PCR; TCRdb holds only in-frame clones, not every one. The sample gives about 94,000 clones, about four fifths of which show up once; approximately 10% is in the top ten. The sequenced material came from PBMCs. Receptors were obtained from a human donor in good health. Both conserved end residues are part of each CDR3. A D gene is named only where the DNA matches it firmly. Some rows mark clone size as missing; the rest say once, few, many or name a class of expanded clone.

J gene,V gene,D gene,clone size,CDR3 protein,CDR3 DNA
TRBJ1-1,TRBV7-2,.,.,CASSLRDKNTEAFF,TGTGCCAGCAGCTTAAGGGACAAGAACACTGAAGCTTTCTTT
TRBJ2-3,TRBV7-9,TRBD2,.,CASSFVAGRTDTQYF,TGTGCCAGCAGCTTCGTAGCGGGACGCACAGATACGCAGTATTTT
TRBJ2-7,TRBV6-5,.,.,CASSRSNRADEQYF,TGTGCCAGCAGTAGAAGTAACAGGGCCGACGAGCAGTACTTC
TRBJ1-2,TRBV29-1,TRBD1,.,CSVETDRGWPNNYGYTF,TGCAGCGTTGAGACGGACAGGGGCTGGCCAAATAACTATGGCTACACCTTC
TRBJ2-1,TRBV5-1,.,.,CASSLVSEPYNEQFF,TGCGCCAGCAGCTTGGTGTCAGAACCCTACAATGAGCAGTTCTTC
TRBJ1-1,TRBV27,.,.,CASSRRQLTEAFF,TGTGCCAGCAGTAGGCGGCAACTAACTGAAGCTTTCTTT
TRBJ2-1,TRBV7-2,.,few,CASSLQVYNEQFF,TGTGCCAGCAGCCTACAGGTGTACAATGAGCAGTTCTTC
TRBJ2-3,TRBV4-2,.,.,CASSQDARERTDTQYF,TGTGCCAGCAGCCAAGATGCGAGGGAGCGGACAGATACGCAGTATTTT
TRBJ2-4,TRBV13,.,once,CASSLAGVDKNIQYF,TGTGCCAGCAGCTTAGCGGGAGTTGACAAAAACATTCAGTACTTC
TRBJ2-1,TRBV9,TRBD1,.,CASSVRVGRGYNEQFF,TGTGCCAGCAGCGTACGCGTCGGCAGGGGGTACAATGAGCAGTTCTTC
TRBJ2-6,TRBV5-1,TRBD1,.,CASSLGQGAAGANVLTF,TGCGCCAGCAGCCTGGGACAGGGGGCTGCTGGGGCCAACGTCCTGACTTTC
TRBJ1-1,TRBV5-1,.,.,CASSLYRVSTEAFF,TGCGCCAGCAGCTTGTACCGGGTTTCCACTGAAGCTTTCTTT
TRBJ1-1,TRBV19,.,.,CASSIFAGYTEAFF,TGTGCCAGTAGTATTTTTGCGGGTTACACTGAAGCTTTCTTT
TRBJ2-7,TRBV21-1,.,.,CASSKAHQGYEQYF,TGTGCCAGCAGCAAAGCGCACCAGGGGTACGAGCAGTACTTC
TRBJ1-4,TRBV5-4,.,.,CASSTTGWANEKLFF,TGTGCCAGCAGCACTACAGGGTGGGCTAATGAAAAACTGTTTTTT
TRBJ1-5,TRBV5-5,TRBD1,.,CASSLGGQGLNSNQPQHF,TGTGCCAGCAGCTTGGGGGGACAGGGCCTAAATAGCAATCAGCCCCAGCATTTT
TRBJ1-5,TRBV6-1,.,.,CASSEGRGNQPQHF,TGTGCCAGCAGTGAAGGTAGAGGGAATCAGCCCCAGCATTTT
TRBJ2-4,TRBV27,.,.,CASSEALAKNIQYF,TGTGCCAGCAGTGAGGCCCTAGCCAAAAACATTCAGTACTTC
TRBJ1-1,TRBV7-2,.,.,CASSFGLGSSEAFF,TGTGCCAGCAGCTTCGGGTTAGGTAGTTCTGAAGCTTTCTTT
TRBJ2-3,TRBV5-5,.,.,CASSLMATDTQYF,TGTGCCAGCAGCCTGATGGCCACAGATACGCAGTATTTT
TRBJ2-2,TRBV5-1,TRBD2,once,CASSTGLATNTGELFF,TGCGCCAGCAGCACCGGACTAGCGACGAACACCGGGGAGCTGTTTTTT
TRBJ2-1,TRBV4-3,TRBD1,few,CASSLRTGGSNEQFF,TGCGCCAGCAGCCTGAGGACAGGGGGCTCAAATGAGCAGTTCTTC
TRBJ2-2,TRBV7-3,.,.,CASSSQIGLNTGELFF,TGTGCCAGCAGCTCCCAAATCGGACTTAACACCGGGGAGCTGTTTTTT
TRBJ2-3,TRBV2,TRBD1,few,CASMGQAVDTQYF,TGTGCCAGCATGGGACAGGCGGTGGATACGCAGTATTTT
TRBJ2-1,TRBV7-3,.,.,CASSLTLANEQFF,TGTGCCAGCAGCTTAACTTTGGCCAATGAGCAGTTCTTC
TRBJ1-1,TRBV28,.,once,CASSSLRRNTEAFF,TGTGCCAGCAGTTCGCTCAGGCGGAACACTGAAGCTTTCTTT
TRBJ1-1,TRBV9,TRBD1,few,CASSASGGWTEAFF,TGTGCCAGCAGCGCCTCAGGGGGATGGACTGAAGCTTTCTTT
TRBJ2-7,TRBV30,TRBD1,.,CAWSRQGLEQYF,TGTGCCTGGAGTAGACAGGGGCTCGAGCAGTACTTC
TRBJ1-6,TRBV6-1,.,.,CASSEAGTPSSYNSPLHF,TGTGCCAGCAGTGAAGCTGGGACTCCGAGCTCCTATAATTCACCCCTCCACTTT
TRBJ1-1,TRBV19,.,.,CASSIGVGEAFF,TGTGCCAGTAGTATAGGAGTCGGTGAAGCTTTCTTT
TRBJ2-7,TRBV13,.,.,CASSLRATEQYF,TGTGCCAGCAGCTTACGAGCAACCGAGCAGTACTTC
TRBJ1-2,TRBV28,.,.,CASQFSPYGYTF,TGTGCCTCTCAGTTTAGCCCCTATGGCTACACCTTC
TRBJ2-7,TRBV9,.,.,CASSIRARPYEQYF,TGTGCCAGCAGCATCAGGGCGCGGCCCTACGAGCAGTACTTC
TRBJ1-4,TRBV19,.,.,CASSSGAVNEKLFF,TGTGCCAGTAGCTCAGGGGCCGTGAATGAAAAACTGTTTTTT
TRBJ1-1,TRBV28,TRBD1,.,CASSVTGGWNTEAFF,TGTGCCAGCAGTGTAACAGGGGGCTGGAACACTGAAGCTTTCTTT
TRBJ2-3,TRBV5-1,.,.,CASSLGTSTDTQYF,TGCGCCAGCAGCCTGGGAACTAGCACAGATACGCAGTATTTT
TRBJ1-1,TRBV27,.,.,CASSFGGANTEAFF,TGTGCCAGCAGTTTCGGGGGGGCGAACACTGAAGCTTTCTTT
TRBJ2-1,TRBV7-2,.,.,CASSPRGIQQFF,TGTGCCAGCAGCCCTAGGGGCATTCAGCAGTTCTTC
TRBJ1-2,TRBV19,TRBD1,.,CASSRGQNYGYTF,TGTGCCAGTAGTAGGGGACAGAACTATGGCTACACCTTC
TRBJ1-4,TRBV7-8,.,.,CASKEGQPLATNEKLFF,TGTGCCAGCAAAGAAGGACAGCCCCTTGCAACTAATGAAAAACTGTTTTTT
TRBJ2-7,TRBV27,TRBD2,.,CASRAGGYEQYF,TGTGCCAGCAGGGCGGGGGGATACGAGCAGTACTTC
TRBJ2-7,TRBV27,.,.,CASSSSGASYEQYF,TGTGCCAGCAGTTCCAGTGGGGCGTCCTACGAGCAGTACTTC
TRBJ2-2,TRBV6-5,TRBD2,.,CASSYGLAGVVGELFF,TGTGCCAGCAGTTACGGTCTAGCGGGAGTAGTCGGGGAGCTGTTTTTT
TRBJ1-2,TRBV6-6,TRBD1,.,CASSLRTGGGYTF,TGTGCCAGCAGTCTAAGGACAGGTGGTGGCTACACCTTC
TRBJ1-1,TRBV28,TRBD1,.,CASSTLGTGVTEAFF,TGTGCCAGCAGTACTCTCGGGACAGGGGTTACTGAAGCTTTCTTT
TRBJ1-1,TRBV19,TRBD1,.,CASSTTGRNTEAFF,TGTGCCAGTAGTACGACAGGGCGGAACACTGAAGCTTTCTTT
TRBJ1-5,TRBV4-1,TRBD1,.,CASSQPGGDQPQHF,TGCGCCAGCAGCCAACCAGGGGGCGATCAGCCCCAGCATTTT
TRBJ1-5,TRBV19,.,.,CASRLTGPSNQPQHF,TGTGCCAGTAGACTTACAGGGCCCAGCAATCAGCCCCAGCATTTT
TRBJ1-2,TRBV7-8,.,.,CASSLQAMNYGYTF,TGTGCCAGCAGCTTACAGGCGATGAACTATGGCTACACCTTC
TRBJ1-2,TRBV27,TRBD1,.,CASSFRQGVGGYTF,TGTGCCAGCAGTTTCCGACAGGGGGTAGGTGGCTACACCTTC